This TCR beta chain is from a study of response to subunit inactivated influenza vaccine. Overall study results and limits: Few additional T cells are recruited per seasonal influenza vaccination, authors suggested.

V was pared by 1 base and J by 0 bases, with 9 bases between. Germline CDR1 is DFQATT and CDR2 is SNEGSKA (reference sequence). The CDR3 has 14 residues. TCRdb passed the RT-PCR reads through MiXCR, listing each CDR3 protein once. The sample records under 950,000 distinct CDR3 sequences, around 20% being singletons. As regards this clonotype: The antigen remains unidentified.

The chain is built from TRBV20-1 and TRBJ2-5, with a possible D match to TRBD1 (5 bases). The clonotype was recovered from a man aged 45-60 years who received an inactivated influenza vaccine. The input for sequencing was PBMCs from blood, taken roughly 5 days after vaccination. The CDR3 protein is CSARVPGYQETQYF. Here the CDR3 DNA reads TGCAGTGCTAGAGTACCAGGGTACCAAGAGACCCAGTACTTC.